This T cell receptor (beta chain) emerged from a study of OX40 agonist ivuxolimab in advanced cancers. Germline CDR1 GTSNPN, CDR2 SVGIG (reference sequence). V was clipped by 3 bases and J by 4 bases; unmatched bases: 8. The CDR3 loop spans 15 amino acids. Some clones are missing from TCRdb's copy, which holds only in-frame ones; the method was immunoSEQ multiplex PCR. The sample lists about 35,000 clones, around three quarters occurring once. Source: CD4+ or CD8+ T cells sorted from blood, taken in a trial of the OX40 agonist ivuxolimab. The chain carries TRBV30 and TRBJ1-2; 10 bases map to TRBD1. This TCR was sampled from an adult with an advanced solid tumor such as melanoma, head and neck, liver or kidney cancer. The CDR3 DNA follows: TGTGCCTGGAGGGAACCGGGACAGGGGAGCTATGGCTACACCTTC. The encoded protein is CAWREPGQGSYGYTF.